Listed below are T cell receptor beta chains from one sample, sequenced in a study of T cell responses to AZD1222 COVID-19 vaccine. Assay: immunoSEQ multiplex PCR; the TCRdb copy retains only in-frame clones and omits some. The table lists about 180,000 clones, almost 90% of them singletons. The sequences come from peripheral blood, collected 28 days after the second AZD1222 dose. These receptor sequences come from an adult who received the AZD1222 COVID-19 vaccine. The CDR3 runs from the conserved cysteine through the conserved F or W. The D gene is left open where the match is weak. The size field is filled for only some rows; it gives once, few, many or a size class.

>TRBV29-1|TRBJ1-1|-|TRBD1
TGCAGCGTAAAAAGGACAGGTGATTCGAACACTGAAGCTTTCTTT
CSVKRTGDSNTEAFF
>TRBV9|TRBJ2-2|once|TRBD1
TGTGCCAGCAGCCCCAGGGACAGGGGTTTTACCGGGGAGCTGTTTTTT
CASSPRDRGFTGELFF
>TRBV2|TRBJ1-5|-|TRBD1
TGTGCCAGCGCGCCCTCGACAGGGAACAATCAGCCCCAGCATTTT
CASAPSTGNNQPQHF
>TRBV12-5|TRBJ2-2|-|TRBD1
TGTGCTAGTGGACAGGGGTCGGACACCGGGGAGCTGTTTTTT
CASGQGSDTGELFF
>TRBV6-5|TRBJ1-1|-|-
TGTGCCAGCAGTAACGAGGGCACTGAAGCTTTCTTT
CASSNEGTEAFF
>TRBV19|TRBJ1-2|once|-
TGTGCCAGTAGTATATTAGGCCCAGGCTATGGCTACACCTTC
CASSILGPGYGYTF
>TRBV4-2|TRBJ2-2|once|TRBD2
TGTGCCAGCAGCCAGGCCACTAGCGGGGGGAACACCGGGGAGCTGTTTTTT
CASSQATSGGNTGELFF
>TRBV12-3/TRBV12-4|TRBJ2-3|-|-
TGTGCCAGCAGCTCTACTGGGGATACGCAGTATTTT
CASSSTGDTQYF
>TRBV21-1|TRBJ2-1|-|-
TGTGCCAGCATCCGCTTTTGGGACTCCTACAATGAGCAGTTCTTC
CASIRFWDSYNEQFF
>TRBV6-1|TRBJ1-5|once|TRBD1
TGTGCCAGCACCTTCGACAGGGACCAGCCCCAGCATTTT
CASTFDRDQPQHF
>TRBV28|TRBJ1-2|-|-
TGTGCCAGCAGGGGGGCAGGGGATAATGGCTACACCTTC
CASRGAGDNGYTF
>TRBV19|TRBJ1-5|-|-
TGTGCCAGTAGTATACAAATTCCTAGCAATCAGCCCCAGCATTTT
CASSIQIPSNQPQHF
>TRBV28|TRBJ2-6|-|-
TGTGCCAGCTCTCTAGTAGGGACCGCCTCATACGGGGCCAACGTCCTGACTTTC
CASSLVGTASYGANVLTF
>TRBV5-4|TRBJ1-6|-|-
TGTGCCAGCAGCCAGGGACCCTATAATTCACCCCTCCACTTT
CASSQGPYNSPLHF
>TRBV5-6|TRBJ1-5|-|-
TGTGCCAGCAGCCGAGTTGGGCAGCCCCAGCATTTT
CASSRVGQPQHF
>TRBV7-9|TRBJ1-6|-|TRBD1
TGTGCCAGCAGCTCAGGACAGGGAAGCTCCTATAATTCACCCCTCCACTTT
CASSSGQGSSYNSPLHF
>TRBV5-1|TRBJ2-3|-|-
TGCGCCAGCAGCCCTGGAGGTTCTAGCACAGATACGCAGTATTTT
CASSPGGSSTDTQYF
>TRBV5-1|TRBJ1-2|-|-
TGCGCCAGCAGCTTGTTCCCGACAAGGCCCGCGGCGGGCTACACCTTC
CASSLFPTRPAAGYTF
>TRBV5-4|TRBJ2-7|-|TRBD1
TGTGCCAGCAGCGGGGGACAGGGCATTTACGAGCAGTACTTC
CASSGGQGIYEQYF
>TRBV21-1|TRBJ1-4|-|-
TGTGCCAGCAGCTCCCAAGCGGGGCAGGGAGGCGAAAAACTGTTTTTT
CASSSQAGQGGEKLFF
>TRBV6-5|TRBJ2-7|-|TRBD2
TGTGCCAGCAGTTTCGGGACTAGTCGCGGCGAGCAGTACTTC
CASSFGTSRGEQYF
>TRBV3-1/TRBV3-2|TRBJ2-7|-|-
TGTGCCAGCAGCCTAAGAGCGGGCGAGCAGTACTTC
CASSLRAGEQYF
>TRBV9|TRBJ1-3|-|-
TGTGCCAGCAGCGTAGCAGCAGGGAGTGGAAACACCATATATTTT
CASSVAAGSGNTIYF
>TRBV4-2|TRBJ2-1|-|TRBD2
TGTGCCAGCAGCGCCTCGTTAGCGGGGGGCCGGGATGAGCAGTTCTTC
CASSASLAGGRDEQFF
>TRBV6-5|TRBJ1-2|-|-
TGTGCCAGCAGTTACTCGTCGCCCACCGGGGGCTATGGCTACACCTTC
CASSYSSPTGGYGYTF
>TRBV19|TRBJ2-3|once|TRBD2
TGTGCCAGTAGTTGGGGGGGAGGGGATACGCAGTATTTT
CASSWGGGDTQYF
>TRBV5-1|TRBJ1-2|-|-
TGCGCCAGCAGCGTGCAGGGCGGTTTGGATGGCTACACCTTC
CASSVQGGLDGYTF
>TRBV6-4|TRBJ1-2|-|TRBD1
TGTGCCAGCAGTGCCGGACAGGGGGATTCTGGCTACACCTTC
CASSAGQGDSGYTF
>TRBV10-2|TRBJ2-4|-|-
TGCGCCAGCAGTGAGCGGGTGTCCGGGGCCAAAAACATTCAGTACTTC
CASSERVSGAKNIQYF
>TRBV3-1/TRBV3-2|TRBJ2-1|-|TRBD2
TGTGCCAGCAGCCAGGCGGGGGGGCCGGACAATGAGCAGTTCTTC
CASSQAGGPDNEQFF
>TRBV24-1|TRBJ1-1|-|-
TGTGCCACCAGTGGGGAGTCGGGACGGAACACTGAAGCTTTCTTT
CATSGESGRNTEAFF
>TRBV5-1|TRBJ2-5|few|TRBD2
TGCGCCAGCAGCTCCAGCGGGGGACAAGAGACCCAGTACTTC
CASSSSGGQETQYF
>TRBV27|TRBJ2-2|-|-
TGTGCCAGCAGTTCCCAACTTGATTGGGCGAACACCGGGGAGCTGTTTTTT
CASSSQLDWANTGELFF
>TRBV18|TRBJ2-2|-|-
TGTGCCAGCCTAAAAGGGTCCGGAGAAGGCGGGGAGCTGTTTTTT
CASLKGSGEGGELFF
>TRBV7-3|TRBJ2-7|-|TRBD2
TGTGCCAGCAGTCCGGGACTAGCGGGGTCCTACGAGCAGTACTTC
CASSPGLAGSYEQYF
>TRBV4-2|TRBJ1-5|-|-
TGTGCCAGCAGCCAAGAAGGAAAGGTGGATCAGCCCCAGCATTTT
CASSQEGKVDQPQHF
>TRBV7-2|TRBJ2-2|-|-
TGTGCCAGCAGCTTACAGCGGAACACCGGGGAGCTGTTTTTT
CASSLQRNTGELFF
>TRBV30|TRBJ2-7|-|TRBD1
TGTGCCTGGAGTGTAGGGACAGGGCCCTACGAGCAGTACTTC
CAWSVGTGPYEQYF
>TRBV3-1/TRBV3-2|TRBJ1-1|-|TRBD1
TGTGCCAGCAGCCTTGGACAGGTCCTCAAGGCTGAAGCTTTCTTT
CASSLGQVLKAEAFF
>TRBV5-1|TRBJ2-7|-|-
TGCGCCAGCAGCTTGGGGTATTCCGGGACGCGGAGCTCCTACGAGCAGTACTTC
CASSLGYSGTRSSYEQYF
>TRBV18|TRBJ2-3|-|TRBD1
TGTGCCAGCTCAGCGGACAGGGGGGGCACAGATACGCAGTATTTT
CASSADRGGTDTQYF
>TRBV7-9|TRBJ2-7|once|-
TGTGCCAGCAGCTCCTTGAAGCCAGAAGCCTCCTACGAGCAGTACTTC
CASSSLKPEASYEQYF
>TRBV6-2/TRBV6-3|TRBJ2-1|-|TRBD1
TGTGCCAGCAGTCTGGACAGGGTGAATGAGCAGTTCTTC
CASSLDRVNEQFF
>TRBV7-2|TRBJ1-4|-|-
TGTGCCAGCAGCTTCGGGCCTTCGGGAGAAAAACTGTTTTTT
CASSFGPSGEKLFF
>TRBV11-2|TRBJ2-7|-|TRBD1
TGTGCCAGCAGCTTAGAGGGGACAGCCAACTACGAGCAGTACTTC
CASSLEGTANYEQYF
>TRBV6-5|TRBJ2-7|-|-
TGTGCCAGCAACTCGCTGTCCTACGAGCAGTACTTC
CASNSLSYEQYF
>TRBV19|TRBJ2-7|once|TRBD2
TGTGCCAGTACCACTCGGACTAGTTCCAACGAGCAGTACTTC
CASTTRTSSNEQYF
>TRBV6-5|TRBJ2-7|-|-
TGTGCCAGCAGCTCGACAGTCTCCTACGAGCAGTACTTC
CASSSTVSYEQYF
>TRBV11-2|TRBJ1-2|-|TRBD1
TGTGCCAGCAGCTTATACGGGACAGGGGGAAGCTATGGCTACACCTTC
CASSLYGTGGSYGYTF
>TRBV18|TRBJ1-1|-|TRBD1
TGTGCCAGCTCGGTTTCCGGGACAGTCATGAACACTGAAGCTTTCTTT
CASSVSGTVMNTEAFF
>TRBV2|TRBJ1-5|-|-
TGTGCCAGCAGTGGGGTGGGGAGGAATCAGCCCCAGCATTTT
CASSGVGRNQPQHF